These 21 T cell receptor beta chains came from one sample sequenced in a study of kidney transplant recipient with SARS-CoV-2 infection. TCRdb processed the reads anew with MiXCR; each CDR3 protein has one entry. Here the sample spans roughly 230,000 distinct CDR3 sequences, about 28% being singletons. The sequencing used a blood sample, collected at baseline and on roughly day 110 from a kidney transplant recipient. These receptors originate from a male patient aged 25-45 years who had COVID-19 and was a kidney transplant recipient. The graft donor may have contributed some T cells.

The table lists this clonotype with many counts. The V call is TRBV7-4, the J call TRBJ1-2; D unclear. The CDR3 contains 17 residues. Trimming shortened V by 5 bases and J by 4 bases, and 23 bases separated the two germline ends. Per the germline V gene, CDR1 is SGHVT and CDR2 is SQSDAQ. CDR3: CASSPFRSARKTYGYTF. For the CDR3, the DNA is TGTGCCAGCAGCCCGTTCCGTTCAGCTCGAAAGACCTATGGCTACACCTTC.

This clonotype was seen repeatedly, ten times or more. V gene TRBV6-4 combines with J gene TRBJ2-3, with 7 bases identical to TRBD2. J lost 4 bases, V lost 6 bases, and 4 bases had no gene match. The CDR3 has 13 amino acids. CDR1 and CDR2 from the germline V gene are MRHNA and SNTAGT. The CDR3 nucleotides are TGTGCCAGCAGCGCGGGAGAGGCAGATACGCAGTATTTT. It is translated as CASSAGEADTQYF.

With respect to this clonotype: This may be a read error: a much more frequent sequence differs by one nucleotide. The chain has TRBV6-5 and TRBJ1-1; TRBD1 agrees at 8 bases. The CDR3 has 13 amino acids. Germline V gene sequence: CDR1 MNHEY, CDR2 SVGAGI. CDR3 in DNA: TGTGCCGGCAGCATACAGGGGGTCACTGAAGCTTTCTTT. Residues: CAGSIQGVTEAFF.

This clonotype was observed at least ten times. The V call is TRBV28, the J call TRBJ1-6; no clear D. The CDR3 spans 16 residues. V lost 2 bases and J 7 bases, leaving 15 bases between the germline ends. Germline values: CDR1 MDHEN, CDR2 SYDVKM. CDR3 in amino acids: CASSLRSAVKNSPLHF. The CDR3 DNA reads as TGTGCCAGCAGTTTACGGTCCGCAGTGAAGAATTCACCCCTCCACTTT.

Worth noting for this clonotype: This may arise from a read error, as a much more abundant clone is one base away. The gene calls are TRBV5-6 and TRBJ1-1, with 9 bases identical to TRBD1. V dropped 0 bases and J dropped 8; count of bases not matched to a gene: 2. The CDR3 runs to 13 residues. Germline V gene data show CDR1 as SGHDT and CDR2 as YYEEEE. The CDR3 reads CASSLAGQGEAFF. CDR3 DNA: TGTGCCAGCAGCTTGGCGGGACAGGGCGAAGCTTTCTTT.

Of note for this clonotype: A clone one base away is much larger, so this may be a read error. CDR3 sequence (DNA): TGTGCCAGCAGCCCGCTCAACACCCTTCGAAAGACCTATGGCTACACCTTC. It is translated as CASSPLNTLRKTYGYTF. The gene calls are TRBV3-1 and TRBJ1-2; D is uncertain. Trimming cost V 4 bases and J 4 bases, with 22 bases left between them. CDR3 length: 17 residues. Germline lookup yields CDR1 LGHDT and CDR2 YNNKEL (reference sequence). The whole variable domain, remainder taken from reference TRBV3-1 and TRBJ1-2, is DTAVSQTPKYLVTQMGNDKSIKCEQNLGHDTMYWYKQDSKKFLKIMFSYNNKELIINETVPNRFSPKSPDKAHLNLHINSLELGDSAVYFCASSPLNTLRKTYGYTFGSGTRLTVV.

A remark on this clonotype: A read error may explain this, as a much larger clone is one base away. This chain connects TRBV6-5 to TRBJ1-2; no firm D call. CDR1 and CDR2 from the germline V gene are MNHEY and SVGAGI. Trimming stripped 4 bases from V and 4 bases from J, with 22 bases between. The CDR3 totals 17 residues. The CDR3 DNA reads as TGTGCCAGCAGTTTCATGGTGGAACGTAGAAAGACCTATGGCTACACCTTC. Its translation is CASSFMVERRKTYGYTF.

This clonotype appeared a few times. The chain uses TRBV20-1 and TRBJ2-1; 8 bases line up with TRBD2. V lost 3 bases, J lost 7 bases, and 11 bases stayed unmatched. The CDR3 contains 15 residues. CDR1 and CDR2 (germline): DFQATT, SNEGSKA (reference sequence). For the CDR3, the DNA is TGCAGTGCTAGGACGGGAGGGCCGGTGTCGAATGAGCAGTTCTTC. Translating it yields CSARTGGPVSNEQFF.

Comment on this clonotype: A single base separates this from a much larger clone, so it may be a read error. The CDR3 spells CAGSASSVRKTYGYTF. CDR3 DNA: TGCGCCGGCAGCGCTTCATCGGTTCGAAAGACCTATGGCTACACCTTC. J is TRBJ1-2 and V is TRBV5-1; D is unclear. The germline CDR1 and CDR2 sequences are SGHRS and YFSETQ. The CDR3 totals 16 residues.

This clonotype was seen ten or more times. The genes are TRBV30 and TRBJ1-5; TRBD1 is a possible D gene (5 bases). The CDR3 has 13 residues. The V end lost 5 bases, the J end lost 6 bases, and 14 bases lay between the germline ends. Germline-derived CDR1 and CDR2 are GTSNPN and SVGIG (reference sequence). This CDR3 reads CAWSQGVGQPQHF. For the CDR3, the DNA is TGTGCCTGGTCGCAGGGCGTAGGTCAGCCCCAGCATTTT.

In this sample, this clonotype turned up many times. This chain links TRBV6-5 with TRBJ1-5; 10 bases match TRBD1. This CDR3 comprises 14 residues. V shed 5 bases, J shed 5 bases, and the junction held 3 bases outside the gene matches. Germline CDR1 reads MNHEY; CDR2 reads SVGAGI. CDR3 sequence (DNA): TGTGCCAGCAGTCGGGACAGGGGAGATCAGCCCCAGCATTTT. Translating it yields CASSRDRGDQPQHF.

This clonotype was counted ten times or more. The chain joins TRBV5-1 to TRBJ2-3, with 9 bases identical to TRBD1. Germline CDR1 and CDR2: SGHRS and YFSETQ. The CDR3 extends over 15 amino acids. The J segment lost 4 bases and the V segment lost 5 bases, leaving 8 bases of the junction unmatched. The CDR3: CASRSTGGRSDTQYF. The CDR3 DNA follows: TGCGCCAGCAGGTCGACAGGGGGGCGGTCAGATACGCAGTATTTT.

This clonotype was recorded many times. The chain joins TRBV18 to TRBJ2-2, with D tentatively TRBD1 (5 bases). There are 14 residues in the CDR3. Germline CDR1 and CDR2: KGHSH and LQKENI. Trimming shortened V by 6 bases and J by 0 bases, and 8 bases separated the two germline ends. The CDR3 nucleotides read TGTGCCAGCTCTGGGGCGGCGAACACCGGGGAGCTGTTTTTT. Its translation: CASSGAANTGELFF. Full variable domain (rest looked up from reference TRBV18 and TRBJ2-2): NAGVMQNPRHLVRRRGQEARLRCSPMKGHSHVYWYRQLPEEGLKFMVYLQKENIIDESGMPKERFSAEFPKEGPSILRIQQVVRGDSAAYFCASSGAANTGELFFGEGSRLTVL.

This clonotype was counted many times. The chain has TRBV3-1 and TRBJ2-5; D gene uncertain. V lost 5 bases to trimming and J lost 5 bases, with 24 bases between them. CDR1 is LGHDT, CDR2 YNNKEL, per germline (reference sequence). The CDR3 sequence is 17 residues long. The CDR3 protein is CASSVPPPISFSETQYF. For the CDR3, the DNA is TGTGCCAGCAGCGTCCCACCTCCCATTTCTTTCTCTGAGACCCAGTACTTC.

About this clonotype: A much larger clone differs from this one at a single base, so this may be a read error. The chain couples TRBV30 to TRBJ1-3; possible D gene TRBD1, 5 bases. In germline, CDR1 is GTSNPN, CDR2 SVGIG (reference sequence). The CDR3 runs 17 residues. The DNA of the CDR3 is TGTGCCTGGAGTCCCCAGGGACGGATGAGCTCTGGAAACACCAAATATTTT. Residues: CAWSPQGRMSSGNTKYF.

CDR3 in amino acids: CASTAGGRRGDEQFF. Here the CDR3 DNA reads TGTGCCAGCACCGCTGGCGGGAGGAGGGGGGATGAGCAGTTCTTC. This rearrangement joins TRBV6-5 to TRBJ2-1, with TRBD2 identical over 8 bases. J lost 8 bases, V lost 7 bases, and 13 bases had no gene match. The V gene's germline CDR1 is MNHEY and CDR2 SVGAGI. CDR3 length equals 15 residues.

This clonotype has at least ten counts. CDR3 region: CASSFNRESWTGELFF. The CDR3 DNA is TGTGCCAGCAGCTTCAACAGGGAAAGTTGGACCGGGGAGCTGTTTTTT. The chain is built from TRBV11-3 and TRBJ2-2; TRBD1 is a possible D gene (6 bases). Germline V lookup: CDR1 SGHNT, CDR2 YENEEA. The CDR3 is 16 residues long. V was pared by 3 bases and J by 5 bases, with 16 bases between.

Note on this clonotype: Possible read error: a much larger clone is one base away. In DNA form, the CDR3 reads TGTGCCAGCTCGACCGGGACTAACGGGAGAGGGGGGAATGAGCAGTTCTTC. Translating gives CASSTGTNGRGGNEQFF. V is TRBV18 and J is TRBJ2-1; possibly TRBD2 for D (7 bases). This CDR3 has 17 amino acids. V lost 6 bases to trimming and J lost 7 bases, with 25 bases between them. CDR1 is KGHSH, CDR2 LQKENI, per germline.

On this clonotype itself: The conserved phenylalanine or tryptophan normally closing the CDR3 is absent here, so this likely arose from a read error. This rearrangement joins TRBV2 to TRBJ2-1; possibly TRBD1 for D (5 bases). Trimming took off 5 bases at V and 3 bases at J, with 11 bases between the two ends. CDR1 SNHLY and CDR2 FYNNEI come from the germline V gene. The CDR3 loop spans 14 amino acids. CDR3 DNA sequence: TGTGCCAGCAGTCCCCAGACAGACTACAATGAGCAGTTCCTC. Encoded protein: CASSPQTDYNEQFL.

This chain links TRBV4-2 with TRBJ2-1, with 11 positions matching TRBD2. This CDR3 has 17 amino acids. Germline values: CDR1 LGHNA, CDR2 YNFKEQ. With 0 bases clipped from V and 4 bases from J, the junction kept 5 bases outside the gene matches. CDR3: CASSQESSGGIYNEQFF. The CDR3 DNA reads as TGTGCCAGCAGCCAAGAGTCTAGCGGGGGGATATACAATGAGCAGTTCTTC.

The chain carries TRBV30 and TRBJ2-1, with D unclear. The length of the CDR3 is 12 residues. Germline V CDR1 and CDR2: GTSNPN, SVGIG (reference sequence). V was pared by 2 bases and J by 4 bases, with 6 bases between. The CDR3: CAWSLRYNEQFF. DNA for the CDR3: TGTGCCTGGAGTTTGAGATACAATGAGCAGTTCTTC.